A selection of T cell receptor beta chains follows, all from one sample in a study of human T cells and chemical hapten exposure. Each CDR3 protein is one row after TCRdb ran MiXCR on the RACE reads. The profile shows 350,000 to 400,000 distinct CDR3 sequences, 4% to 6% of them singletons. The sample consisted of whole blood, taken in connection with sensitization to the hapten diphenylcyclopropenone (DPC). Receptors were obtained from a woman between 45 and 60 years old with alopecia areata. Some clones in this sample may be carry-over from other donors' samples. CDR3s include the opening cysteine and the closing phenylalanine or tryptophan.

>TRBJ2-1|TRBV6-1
CASSVRNYNEQFF
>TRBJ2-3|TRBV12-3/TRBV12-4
CASSLRQAPDTQYF
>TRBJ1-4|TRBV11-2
CASSLDPPSGATNEKLFF
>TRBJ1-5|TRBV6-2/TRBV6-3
CASTRGRTSGNNQPQHF
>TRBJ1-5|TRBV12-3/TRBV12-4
CASSLVNNQPQHF
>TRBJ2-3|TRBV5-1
CASSLGASGWPSTDTQYF
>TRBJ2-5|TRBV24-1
CATSAGEETQYF
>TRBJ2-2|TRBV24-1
CATSDAGPAENTGELFF
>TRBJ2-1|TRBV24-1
CATSDADFDNEQFF
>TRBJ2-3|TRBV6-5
CASSPSLVTDTQYF
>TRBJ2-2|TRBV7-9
CASSPSGTANTGELFF
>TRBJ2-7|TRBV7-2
CASIPNPAGAYEQYF
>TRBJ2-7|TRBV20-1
CSARLQVPSYEQYF
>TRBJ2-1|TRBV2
CASSTSGRARDEQFF
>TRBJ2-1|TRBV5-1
CASSFIEGNEQFF
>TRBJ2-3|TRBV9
CASSPRLTDTQYF
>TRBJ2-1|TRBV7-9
CASSFRDRALAGYVNEQFF
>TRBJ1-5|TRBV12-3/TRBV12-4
CASSAHRDRGQPQHF
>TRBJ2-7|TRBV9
CASSVEIGVSSYEQYF
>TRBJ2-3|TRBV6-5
CASSYPQFSGRAVRTDTQYF
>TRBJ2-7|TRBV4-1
CASSQVPVSSYEQYF
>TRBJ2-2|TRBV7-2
CASSPLPHTGELFF
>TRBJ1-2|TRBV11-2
CASSLASGGSGGYTF
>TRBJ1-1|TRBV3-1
CASSHGRGTEAFF
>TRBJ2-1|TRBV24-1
CATSEGGSYNEQFF
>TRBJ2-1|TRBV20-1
CSARARETPFF
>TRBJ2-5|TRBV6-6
CASSYPREAGGQETQYF
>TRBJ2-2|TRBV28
CASSRGGARELFF
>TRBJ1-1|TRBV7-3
CASSRTGGPEAFF
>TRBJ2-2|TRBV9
CASSSPLWGTHNTGELFF
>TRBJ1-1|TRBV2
CASSDSGDTEAFF
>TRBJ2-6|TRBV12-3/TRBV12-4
CASLPLSGANVLTF
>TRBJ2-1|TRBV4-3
CASSQVLGLAGAPTYNEQFF
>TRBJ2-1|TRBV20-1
CSAVDRYNEQFF
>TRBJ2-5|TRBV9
CASSAIAGPQETQYF
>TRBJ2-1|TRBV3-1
CASSPALHSSYNEQFF
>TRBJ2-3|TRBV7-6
CASSQDSWTMKRVSTDTQYF
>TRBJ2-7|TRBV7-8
CASSLSRGTGREQYF
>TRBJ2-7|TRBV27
CASSLTSIPYEQYF
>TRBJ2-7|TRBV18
CASSPSSVAGNEQYF
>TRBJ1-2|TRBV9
CASSVGQGDGYGYTF
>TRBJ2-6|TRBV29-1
CSVPSRSGANVLTF
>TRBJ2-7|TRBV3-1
CASSQGPSLGYEQYF
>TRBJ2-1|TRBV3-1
CASSLPSGSSYNEQFF
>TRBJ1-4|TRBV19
CASSPVEGGAEKLFF
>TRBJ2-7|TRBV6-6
CASTTGTSGRNEQYF
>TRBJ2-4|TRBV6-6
CASSFGQILPKNIQYF
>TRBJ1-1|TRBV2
CASSGQVWDTEAFF
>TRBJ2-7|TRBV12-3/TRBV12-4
CASTMTHPSEQYF
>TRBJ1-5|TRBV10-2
CASSEQGRNQPQHF
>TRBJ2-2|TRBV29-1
CSVDRENTGELFF
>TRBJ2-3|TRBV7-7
CASGPGDYTDTQYF
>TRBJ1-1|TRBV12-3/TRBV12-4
CASSFSSGTEAFF
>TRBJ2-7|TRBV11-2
CASSPKYEQYF
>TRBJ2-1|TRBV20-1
CSASRLAREQFF
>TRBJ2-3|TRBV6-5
CASSYSGGGTADTQYF
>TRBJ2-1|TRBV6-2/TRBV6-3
CASRNTGGEQFF
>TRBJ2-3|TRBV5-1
CASSYPQGLAQDTQYF
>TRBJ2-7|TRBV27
CASSSILENHEQYF